This T cell receptor (beta chain) originates from a study of shared clonotypes between healthy human individuals. This table comes from immunoSEQ multiplex PCR, and its TCRdb copy is limited to in-frame clones, with some not included. The sample lists over 2 million clones, around 90% occurring once. The sample taken for sequencing was naive CD4+ T cells from PBMCs. This sample's subset: CD45RA+ positively selected. This clonotype originated in a man aged 18 to 29 in good health. Some clones in this sample may be carry-over from other donors' samples.

CDR3 coding DNA: TGTGCCAGCAGCTACGGGAGCTACGAGCAGTACTTC. Translating it yields CASSYGSYEQYF. This chain connects TRBV5-6 to TRBJ2-7, with a tentative D call TRBD2 (6 bases). V gave up 3 bases and J gave up 3 bases, with 7 bases separating them. Germline-derived CDR1 and CDR2 are SGHDT and YYEEEE. There are 12 residues in the CDR3.